This T cell receptor (beta chain) is from a study of Ad26.COV2.S vaccination and SARS-CoV-2 variants. Across the study: The donor participated in the COV1001 trial, in its Ad26.COV2.S arm. Ad26.COV2.S was injected intramuscularly once or twice, 56 days apart.

The treatment is: around 19 received Ad26.COV2.S at low or high dose, single or two shots; roughly 5 received placebo; per-sample allocation not given. Vaccine and placebo recipients were sampled on day 63 after the first injection. Expressing Wuhan-strain SARS-CoV-2 spike, an Ad26 vector served as the vaccine. Sequenced by immunoSEQ multiplex PCR; TCRdb stores in-frame clones only, minus some. The data hold some 640,000 clones, with roughly nine tenths observed a single time. Germline V gives CDR1 MNHEY, CDR2 SVGAGI. Deletions cut 2 bases from V and 8 bases from J, with 3 bases between. The CDR3 extends over 11 amino acids. Study-level points and caveats: Spike-specific responses of CD8+ and CD4+ T cells were reported to display substantial breadth after vaccination.

This clone has just a few counts. Its antigen remains unknown. The genes are TRBV6-5 and TRBJ1-4, with D uncertain. This receptor was taken from a person between 18 and 59 years old who received the Ad26.COV2.S COVID-19 vaccine or a placebo. Sequences were derived from peripheral blood, sampled in a trial of Ad26.COV2.S vaccine versus placebo. The CDR3 region has the DNA TGTGCCAGCAGTTACAAGGAAAAACTGTTTTTT. Protein: CASSYKEKLFF.